This section outlines one TCR beta chain sequence together with its context. Its antigen is currently unknown. The V end lost 3 bases, the J end lost 0 bases, and 10 bases lay between the germline ends. The CDR3 covers 15 residues. Germline CDR1 and CDR2: SGHKS and YYEKEE (reference sequence). These data are taken from a study of T cell responses to AZD1222 COVID-19 vaccine. Study-wide results and caveats: Targets within unmutated variant regions were reportedly found for nearly half of spike-specific TCRs. Seropositivity was recorded at baseline in only a handful of AZD1222 recipients. Clonal diversity may have been underestimated, and the donors were mostly white British, with more females than males.

Assay: immunoSEQ multiplex PCR; the TCRdb copy retains only in-frame clones and omits some. The sample holds approximately 180,000 clones, around nine tenths seen once. This receptor was obtained from an adult who received the AZD1222 COVID-19 vaccine. The chain couples TRBV5-5 to TRBJ1-5; TRBD1 is a possible D gene (6 bases). Sequencing used peripheral blood, obtained 28 days after the second AZD1222 dose. The CDR3, as DNA: TGTGCCAGCAGCTCCCGGGGGCATAGCAATCAGCCCCAGCATTTT. The encoded protein is CASSSRGHSNQPQHF.